The clone carrying this T cell receptor beta chain was seen only a few times. What it binds is unknown. With listed TCR primers and previously described methods, bulk TCR libraries were prepared. MiXCR was run by TCRdb on the PCR reads, yielding one entry per CDR3 protein. Altogether roughly 630,000 distinct CDR3 sequences are present, 25% being singletons, with the ten largest covering 0.75% to 0.8%. There are 15 residues in the CDR3. With 5 bases removed from V and 1 base from J, the gap between germline ends came to 15 bases. Germline CDR1 is LNHDA and CDR2 is SQIVND (reference sequence). The sample originates from a study of molecular identifiers for immune sequencing clone quantification. Study findings and constraints: Clones exceeding 20 RNA copies carried over 99% of effector molecules but under 1% of naive-cell molecules.

The V gene is TRBV19, the J gene TRBJ2-7; D is possibly TRBD1 (6 bases). The sequence came from a human donor in good health. Some libraries in this study had Jurkat cell RNA spiked in. The specimen was naive CD8+ T cells from blood, with Jurkat cell RNA spiked in. Described subset: FACS-sorted CD8+CD4-CCR7+CD45RA+ naive T cells. The CDR3 nucleotides are TGTGCCAGTAGTCCGTACAGGGAGACATCCTACGAGCAGTACTTC. This translates into CASSPYRETSYEQYF.